The clone carrying this TCR beta chain was recorded at least ten times. Antigen: not known. The record originates from a study of regulatory T cells in long-lasting Graves disease. Notes on the study in general: Public clonotype sharing was higher in persistent than newly diagnosed patients.

In building TCR beta libraries, iRepertoire HTBI primers were used together with Arm-PCR of CDR3 regions. Each CDR3 protein is one row after TCRdb ran MiXCR on the multiplex PCR reads. The profile shows roughly 500,000 distinct CDR3 sequences, around 12% of them singletons. The V end lost 4 bases, the J end lost 3 bases, and 12 bases lay between the germline ends. Germline V gives CDR1 LNHNV, CDR2 YYDKDF (reference sequence). The length of the CDR3 is 14 residues. Time point: newly diagnosed GD, antithyroid drugs for less than 3 months. Extracted RNA from PBMCs served as the source of the TCR library. These records were also assigned to another study, of T cells in Graves' hyperthyroidism and ophthalmopathy. That paper states: Separation of ophthalmopathy from stable hyperthyroidism was achieved by a 13 V-J model.

The source is a woman aged 30 to 39 with Graves disease. The starting material was peripheral blood mononuclear cells (PBMCs), obtained at new diagnosis, from a patient treated with antithyroid drugs. The V and J genes are TRBV15 and TRBJ1-1; tentative D call: TRBD1 (6 bases). The CDR3 loop reads CATSTQGRHTEAFF. In nucleotides, the CDR3 is TGTGCCACCAGCACACAGGGTCGGCACACTGAAGCTTTCTTT. The full variable domain, in which reference TRBV15 and TRBJ1-1 provide the parts outside the CDR3, is DAMVIQNPRYQVTQFGKPVTLSCSQTLNHNVMYWYQQKSSQAPKLLFHYYDKDFNNEADTPDNFQSRRPNTSFCFLDIRSPGLGDTAMYLCATSTQGRHTEAFFGQGTRLTVV.